This is a list of T cell receptor beta chains from one sample in a study of blood T cell repertoires in COVID-19. Clones were read by immunoSEQ multiplex PCR, and TCRdb kept only the in-frame ones, dropping some. The table shows fewer than 600,000 clones, with 88% occurring only once. Sequencing was done on a sample of PBMCs or T cells enriched from blood (not recorded which). These receptors came from a woman between 40 and 55 years old who had recovered from COVID-19. The CDR3 runs from the conserved cysteine through the conserved F or W. The order of the fields is J gene, clone size, D gene, V gene, CDR3 protein, CDR3 DNA. The D gene is left open where the match is weak. Rows give clone size only sometimes, using once, few, many, or a class for an expanded clone.

j_gene: TRBJ2-1; abundance: -; d_gene: TRBD1; v_gene: TRBV4-3; CDR3aa: CASSQEASPGQIYNEQFF; CDR3nt: TGCGCCAGCAGCCAAGAAGCTTCTCCGGGACAGATATACAATGAGCAGTTCTTC
j_gene: TRBJ1-3; abundance: -; d_gene: TRBD1; v_gene: TRBV2; CDR3aa: CASRITLTGSGNTIYF; CDR3nt: TGTGCCAGCAGGATAACCCTGACAGGGTCTGGAAACACCATATATTTT
j_gene: TRBJ2-4; abundance: -; d_gene: TRBD2; v_gene: TRBV2; CDR3aa: CASSGTSGRSIQYF; CDR3nt: TGTGCCAGCAGCGGGACTAGCGGGAGGAGCATTCAGTACTTC
j_gene: TRBJ1-5; abundance: -; d_gene: TRBD1; v_gene: TRBV29-1; CDR3aa: CSVGGTGDQPQHF; CDR3nt: TGCAGCGTGGGGGGGACAGGGGATCAGCCCCAGCATTTT
j_gene: TRBJ1-3; abundance: -; d_gene: -; v_gene: TRBV7-9; CDR3aa: CASSLESGSGNTIYF; CDR3nt: TGTGCCAGCAGCTTAGAGTCCGGGTCGGGAAACACCATATATTTT
j_gene: TRBJ1-2; abundance: -; d_gene: -; v_gene: TRBV5-4; CDR3aa: CASSFRVRDGYTF; CDR3nt: TGTGCCAGCAGTTTCAGGGTTCGGGATGGCTACACCTTC
j_gene: TRBJ2-1; abundance: -; d_gene: TRBD2; v_gene: TRBV6-2/TRBV6-3; CDR3aa: CASSIAGGTYNEQFF; CDR3nt: TGTGCCAGCAGTATAGCGGGAGGGACCTACAATGAGCAGTTCTTC
j_gene: TRBJ1-2; abundance: -; d_gene: TRBD1; v_gene: TRBV23-1; CDR3aa: CASSQSARQEQGVEGYTF; CDR3nt: TGCGCCAGCAGTCAATCAGCGAGGCAAGAACAGGGGGTTGAGGGCTACACCTTC
j_gene: TRBJ2-7; abundance: -; d_gene: -; v_gene: TRBV24-1; CDR3aa: CATSDLGGAYEQYF; CDR3nt: TGTGCCACCAGTGATTTGGGGGGCGCCTACGAGCAGTACTTC
j_gene: TRBJ1-1; abundance: -; d_gene: -; v_gene: TRBV29-1; CDR3aa: CSVVGGIGAFF; CDR3nt: TGCAGCGTTGTTGGGGGGATAGGAGCTTTCTTT
j_gene: TRBJ1-2; abundance: -; d_gene: TRBD1; v_gene: TRBV5-1; CDR3aa: CASSSTTGGIYGYTF; CDR3nt: TGCGCCAGCAGCTCCACGACAGGGGGTATCTATGGCTACACCTTC
j_gene: TRBJ1-2; abundance: few; d_gene: -; v_gene: TRBV6-5; CDR3aa: CASSYSTRNYGYTF; CDR3nt: TGTGCCAGCAGTTACTCAACGCGTAACTATGGCTACACCTTC
j_gene: TRBJ1-2; abundance: few; d_gene: -; v_gene: TRBV29-1; CDR3aa: CSVDGDGYTF; CDR3nt: TGCAGCGTTGACGGTGATGGCTACACCTTC
j_gene: TRBJ2-5; abundance: -; d_gene: -; v_gene: TRBV11-3; CDR3aa: CASSLGPGGPQETQYF; CDR3nt: TGTGCCAGCAGCCTGGGCCCCGGGGGTCCCCAAGAGACCCAGTACTTC
j_gene: TRBJ2-1; abundance: -; d_gene: -; v_gene: TRBV18; CDR3aa: CASSPTGQSGNEQFF; CDR3nt: TGTGCCAGCTCACCAACTGGGCAGTCAGGGAATGAGCAGTTCTTC
j_gene: TRBJ2-7; abundance: once; d_gene: TRBD1; v_gene: TRBV11-3; CDR3aa: CASSPTTGTEQYF; CDR3nt: TGTGCCAGCAGCCCAACGACAGGGACCGAGCAGTACTTC
j_gene: TRBJ1-2; abundance: -; d_gene: -; v_gene: TRBV28; CDR3aa: CASSDNINYGYTF; CDR3nt: TGTGCCAGCAGTGATAACATTAACTATGGCTACACCTTC
j_gene: TRBJ1-4; abundance: -; d_gene: -; v_gene: TRBV5-1; CDR3aa: CASSLAPGANEKLFF; CDR3nt: TGCGCCAGCAGCTTGGCCCCGGGTGCTAATGAAAAACTGTTTTTT
j_gene: TRBJ2-1; abundance: -; d_gene: -; v_gene: TRBV24-1; CDR3aa: CATSDHSGTGYREEQFF; CDR3nt: TGTGCCACCAGTGACCATAGCGGGACAGGGTACCGGGAGGAGCAGTTCTTC
j_gene: TRBJ2-7; abundance: -; d_gene: -; v_gene: TRBV27; CDR3aa: CASSSARTRGLFEQYF; CDR3nt: TGTGCCAGCAGTTCTGCCCGGACACGGGGGTTATTTGAGCAGTACTTC
j_gene: TRBJ2-1; abundance: few; d_gene: TRBD2; v_gene: TRBV7-2; CDR3aa: CASSLIAGLIFNEQFF; CDR3nt: TGTGCCAGCAGCTTGATCGCGGGACTAATCTTCAATGAGCAGTTCTTC
j_gene: TRBJ1-3; abundance: -; d_gene: -; v_gene: TRBV15; CDR3aa: CATSRAQEGLGNTIYF; CDR3nt: TGTGCCACCAGCAGAGCCCAGGAGGGGTTGGGAAACACCATATATTTT
j_gene: TRBJ2-7; abundance: -; d_gene: -; v_gene: TRBV6-1; CDR3aa: CASSEGAGALQYF; CDR3nt: TGTGCCAGCAGTGAGGGGGCCGGGGCCCTGCAGTACTTC
j_gene: TRBJ2-7; abundance: -; d_gene: TRBD1; v_gene: TRBV27; CDR3aa: CASKPGQGSYEQYF; CDR3nt: TGTGCCAGCAAGCCGGGACAGGGCTCCTACGAGCAGTACTTC
j_gene: TRBJ2-2; abundance: once; d_gene: TRBD1; v_gene: TRBV24-1; CDR3aa: CATSDSSGQGGDTGELFF; CDR3nt: TGTGCCACCAGTGATTCCTCGGGACAGGGGGGGGACACCGGGGAGCTGTTTTTT
j_gene: TRBJ1-3; abundance: -; d_gene: TRBD1; v_gene: TRBV4-3; CDR3aa: CASSQEGQGNGNTIYF; CDR3nt: TGCGCCAGCAGCCAAGAAGGACAGGGAAATGGAAACACCATATATTTT
j_gene: TRBJ2-2; abundance: -; d_gene: -; v_gene: TRBV5-1; CDR3aa: CASSLELPDTGELFF; CDR3nt: TGCGCCAGCAGCTTGGAACTTCCCGACACCGGGGAGCTGTTTTTT
j_gene: TRBJ1-3; abundance: -; d_gene: -; v_gene: TRBV12-3/TRBV12-4; CDR3aa: CASSSPSGNTIYF; CDR3nt: TGTGCCAGCAGTTCCCCTTCTGGAAACACCATATATTTT
j_gene: TRBJ2-7; abundance: -; d_gene: TRBD2; v_gene: TRBV4-1; CDR3aa: CASGLAGGYEQYF; CDR3nt: TGCGCCAGCGGACTGGCGGGAGGCTACGAGCAGTACTTC
j_gene: TRBJ2-2; abundance: -; d_gene: -; v_gene: TRBV19; CDR3aa: CASSTQGNTGELFF; CDR3nt: TGTGCCAGTAGTACTCAGGGTAACACCGGGGAGCTGTTTTTT
j_gene: TRBJ1-1; abundance: once; d_gene: -; v_gene: TRBV5-1; CDR3aa: CASSLQTMNTEAFF; CDR3nt: TGCGCCAGCAGCCTACAGACCATGAACACTGAAGCTTTCTTT
j_gene: TRBJ2-7; abundance: -; d_gene: TRBD1; v_gene: TRBV24-1; CDR3aa: CATSPGQATYEQYF; CDR3nt: TGTGCCACCAGTCCGGGACAGGCAACCTACGAGCAGTACTTC
j_gene: TRBJ1-6; abundance: -; d_gene: TRBD1; v_gene: TRBV6-2/TRBV6-3; CDR3aa: CASSRTGVSPLHF; CDR3nt: TGTGCCAGCAGTCGGACAGGGGTGTCACCCCTCCACTTT
j_gene: TRBJ1-3; abundance: -; d_gene: -; v_gene: TRBV5-6; CDR3aa: CASSLIGAAGNTIYF; CDR3nt: TGTGCCAGCAGCTTGATCGGAGCTGCTGGAAACACCATATATTTT
j_gene: TRBJ1-6; abundance: -; d_gene: -; v_gene: TRBV5-6; CDR3aa: CASSLHRVNSPLHF; CDR3nt: TGTGCCAGCAGCCTACACAGGGTAAATTCACCCCTCCACTTT
j_gene: TRBJ2-1; abundance: -; d_gene: -; v_gene: TRBV9; CDR3aa: CASSVALGQTNEQFF; CDR3nt: TGTGCCAGCAGCGTAGCTCTTGGACAGACCAATGAGCAGTTCTTC
j_gene: TRBJ2-1; abundance: -; d_gene: TRBD2; v_gene: TRBV19; CDR3aa: CASSTAGGEQFF; CDR3nt: TGTGCCAGTAGTACAGCGGGAGGGGAGCAGTTCTTC
j_gene: TRBJ2-7; abundance: -; d_gene: -; v_gene: TRBV18; CDR3aa: CASSQLPGHPYEQYF; CDR3nt: TGTGCCAGCTCACAGCTCCCGGGACATCCCTACGAGCAGTACTTC
j_gene: TRBJ1-2; abundance: -; d_gene: TRBD1; v_gene: TRBV5-1; CDR3aa: CASSYFMDRDRYGYTF; CDR3nt: TGCGCCAGCAGCTATTTCATGGACAGGGATCGGTATGGCTACACCTTC
j_gene: TRBJ1-1; abundance: few; d_gene: -; v_gene: TRBV5-1; CDR3aa: CASSPSGGLNTEAFF; CDR3nt: TGCGCCAGCAGCCCCTCGGGAGGGCTGAACACTGAAGCTTTCTTT
j_gene: TRBJ2-1; abundance: once; d_gene: -; v_gene: TRBV6-4; CDR3aa: CAHFDRGNEQFF; CDR3nt: TGTGCCCACTTTGACCGGGGCAATGAGCAGTTCTTC
j_gene: TRBJ1-2; abundance: -; d_gene: TRBD1; v_gene: TRBV6-5; CDR3aa: CASSSDRDGYTF; CDR3nt: TGTGCCAGCAGTTCGGACAGGGATGGCTACACCTTC
j_gene: TRBJ1-4; abundance: -; d_gene: -; v_gene: TRBV7-2; CDR3aa: CASSSGVGFNEKLFF; CDR3nt: TGTGCCAGCAGCTCCGGGGTGGGGTTTAATGAAAAACTGTTTTTT
j_gene: TRBJ2-1; abundance: -; d_gene: TRBD1; v_gene: TRBV24-1; CDR3aa: CATSEGGRGSNNEQFF; CDR3nt: TGTGCCACCAGTGAAGGCGGCAGGGGGTCTAACAATGAGCAGTTCTTC
j_gene: TRBJ2-3; abundance: -; d_gene: TRBD2; v_gene: TRBV5-1; CDR3aa: CASSLEGTSGRAPTDTQYF; CDR3nt: TGCGCCAGCAGCTTGGAGGGGACTAGCGGGAGGGCCCCCACAGATACGCAGTATTTT
j_gene: TRBJ2-1; abundance: -; d_gene: -; v_gene: TRBV15; CDR3aa: CATSSVGGEARNNEQFF; CDR3nt: TGTGCCACCAGCAGCGTCGGAGGGGAAGCTAGAAACAATGAGCAGTTCTTC